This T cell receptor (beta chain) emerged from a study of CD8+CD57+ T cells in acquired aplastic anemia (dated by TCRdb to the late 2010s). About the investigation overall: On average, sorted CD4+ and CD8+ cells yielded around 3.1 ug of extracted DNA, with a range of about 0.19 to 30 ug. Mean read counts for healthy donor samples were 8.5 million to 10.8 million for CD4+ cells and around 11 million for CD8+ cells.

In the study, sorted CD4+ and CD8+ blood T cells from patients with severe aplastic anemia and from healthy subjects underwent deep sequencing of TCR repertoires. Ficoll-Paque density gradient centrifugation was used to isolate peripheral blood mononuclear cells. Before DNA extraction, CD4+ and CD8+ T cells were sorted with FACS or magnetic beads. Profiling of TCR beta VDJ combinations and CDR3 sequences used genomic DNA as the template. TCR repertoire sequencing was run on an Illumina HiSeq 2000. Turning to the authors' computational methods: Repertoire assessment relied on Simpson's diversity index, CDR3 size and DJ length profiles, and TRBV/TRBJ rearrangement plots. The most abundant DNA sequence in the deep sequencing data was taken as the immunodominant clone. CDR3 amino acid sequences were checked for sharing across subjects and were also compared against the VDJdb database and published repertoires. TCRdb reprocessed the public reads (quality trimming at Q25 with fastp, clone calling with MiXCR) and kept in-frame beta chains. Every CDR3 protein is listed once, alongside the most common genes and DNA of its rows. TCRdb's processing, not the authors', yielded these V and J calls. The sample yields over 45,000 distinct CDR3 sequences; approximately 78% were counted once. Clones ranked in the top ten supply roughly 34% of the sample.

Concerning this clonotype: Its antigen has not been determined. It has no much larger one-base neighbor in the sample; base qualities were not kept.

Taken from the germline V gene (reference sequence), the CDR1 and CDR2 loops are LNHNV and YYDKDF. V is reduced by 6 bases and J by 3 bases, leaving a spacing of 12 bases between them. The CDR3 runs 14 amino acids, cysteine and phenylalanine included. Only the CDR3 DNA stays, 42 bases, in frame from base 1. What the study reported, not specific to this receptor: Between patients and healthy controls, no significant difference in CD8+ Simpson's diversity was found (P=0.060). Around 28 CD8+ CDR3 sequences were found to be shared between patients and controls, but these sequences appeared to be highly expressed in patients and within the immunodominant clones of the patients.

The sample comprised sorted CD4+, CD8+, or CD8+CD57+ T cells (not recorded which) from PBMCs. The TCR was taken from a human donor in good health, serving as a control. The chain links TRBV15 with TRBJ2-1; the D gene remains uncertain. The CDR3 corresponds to CATRRVQNYNEQFF. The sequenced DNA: TGTGCCACCAGAAGGGTACAGAACTACAATGAGCAGTTCTTC.